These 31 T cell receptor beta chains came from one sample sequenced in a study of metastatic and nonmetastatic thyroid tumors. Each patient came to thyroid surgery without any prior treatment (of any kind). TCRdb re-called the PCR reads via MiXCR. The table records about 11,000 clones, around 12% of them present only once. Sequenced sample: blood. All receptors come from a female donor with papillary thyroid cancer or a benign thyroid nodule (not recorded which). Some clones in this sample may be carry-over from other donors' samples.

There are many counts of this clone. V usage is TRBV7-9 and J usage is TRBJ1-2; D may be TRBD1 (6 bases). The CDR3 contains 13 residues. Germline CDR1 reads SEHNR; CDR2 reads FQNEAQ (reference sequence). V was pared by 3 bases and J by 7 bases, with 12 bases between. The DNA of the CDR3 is TGTGCCAGCAGCTTCCGACTAGGGGGTGGCTACACCTTC. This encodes CASSFRLGGGYTF.

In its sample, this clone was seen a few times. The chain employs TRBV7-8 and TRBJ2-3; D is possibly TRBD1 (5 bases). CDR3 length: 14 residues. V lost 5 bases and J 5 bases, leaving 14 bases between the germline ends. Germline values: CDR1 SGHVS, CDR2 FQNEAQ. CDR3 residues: CASSQRQREDTQYF. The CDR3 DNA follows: TGTGCCAGCAGCCAGCGACAGAGAGAAGATACGCAGTATTTT.

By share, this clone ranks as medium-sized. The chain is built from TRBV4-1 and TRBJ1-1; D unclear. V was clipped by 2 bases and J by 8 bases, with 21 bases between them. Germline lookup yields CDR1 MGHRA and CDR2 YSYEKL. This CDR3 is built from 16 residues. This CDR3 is CASSQKPKSKVVEAFF. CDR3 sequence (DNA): TGCGCCAGCAGCCAAAAACCGAAGTCCAAAGTAGTCGAAGCTTTCTTT.

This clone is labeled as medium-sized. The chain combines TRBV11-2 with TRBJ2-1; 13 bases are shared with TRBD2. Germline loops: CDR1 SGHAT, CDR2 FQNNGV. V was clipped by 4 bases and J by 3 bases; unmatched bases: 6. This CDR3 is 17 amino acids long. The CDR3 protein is CASSSGLAGRGYNEQFF. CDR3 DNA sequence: TGTGCCAGCAGCTCGGGACTAGCGGGAAGGGGCTACAATGAGCAGTTCTTC. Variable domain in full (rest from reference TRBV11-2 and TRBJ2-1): EAGVAQSPRYKIIEKRQSVAFWCNPISGHATLYWYQQILGQGPKLLIQFQNNGVVDDSQLPKDRFSAERLKGVDSTLKIQPAKLEDSAVYLCASSSGLAGRGYNEQFFGPGTRLTVL.

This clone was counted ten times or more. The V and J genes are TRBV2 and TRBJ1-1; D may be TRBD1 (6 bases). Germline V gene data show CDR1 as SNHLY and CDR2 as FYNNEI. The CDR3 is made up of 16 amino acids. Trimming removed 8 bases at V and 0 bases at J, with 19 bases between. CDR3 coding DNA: TGTGCCAGCCAGCGACAGGCGCTTCAAATGAACACTGAAGCTTTCTTT. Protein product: CASQRQALQMNTEAFF.

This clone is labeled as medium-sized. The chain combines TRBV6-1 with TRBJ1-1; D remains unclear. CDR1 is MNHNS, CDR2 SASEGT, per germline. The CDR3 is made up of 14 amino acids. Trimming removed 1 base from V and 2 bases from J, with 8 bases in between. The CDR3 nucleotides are TGTGCCAGCAGTGAAGACAATATTAACACTGAAGCTTTCTTT. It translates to CASSEDNINTEAFF.

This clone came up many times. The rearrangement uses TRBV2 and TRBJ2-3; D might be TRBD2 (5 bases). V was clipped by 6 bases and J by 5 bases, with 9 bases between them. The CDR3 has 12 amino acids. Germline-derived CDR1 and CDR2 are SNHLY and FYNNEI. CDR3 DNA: TGTGCCAGCAGGAGAGGGATAGATACGCAGTATTTT. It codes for CASRRGIDTQYF.

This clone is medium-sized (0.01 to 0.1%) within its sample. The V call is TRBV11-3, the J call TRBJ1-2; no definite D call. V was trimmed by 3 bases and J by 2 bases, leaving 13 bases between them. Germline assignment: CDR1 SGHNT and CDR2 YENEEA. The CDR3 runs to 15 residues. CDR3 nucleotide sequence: TGTGCCAGCAGCTTCGGTTGTTGCTGGAACTATGGCTACACCTTC. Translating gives CASSFGCCWNYGYTF.

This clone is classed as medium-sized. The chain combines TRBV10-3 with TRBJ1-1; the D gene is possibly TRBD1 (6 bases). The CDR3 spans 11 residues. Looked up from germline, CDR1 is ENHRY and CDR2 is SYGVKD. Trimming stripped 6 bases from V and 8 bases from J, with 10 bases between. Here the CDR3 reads CAISGGAEAFF. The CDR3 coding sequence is TGTGCCATCAGCGGGGGCGCAGAAGCTTTCTTT.

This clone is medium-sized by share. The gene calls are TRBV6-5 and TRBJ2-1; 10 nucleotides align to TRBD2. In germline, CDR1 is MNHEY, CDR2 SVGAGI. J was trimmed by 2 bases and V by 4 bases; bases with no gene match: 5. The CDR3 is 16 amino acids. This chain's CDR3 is CASSFASGSTYNEQFF. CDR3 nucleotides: TGTGCCAGCAGTTTCGCTAGCGGGAGCACCTACAATGAGCAGTTCTTC.

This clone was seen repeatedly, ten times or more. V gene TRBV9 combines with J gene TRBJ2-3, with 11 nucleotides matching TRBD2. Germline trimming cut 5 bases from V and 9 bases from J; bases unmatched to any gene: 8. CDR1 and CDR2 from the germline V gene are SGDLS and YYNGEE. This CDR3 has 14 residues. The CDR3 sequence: CASSLAGGRGTQYF. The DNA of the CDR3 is TGTGCCAGCAGTTTAGCGGGGGGGCGTGGAACGCAGTATTTT.

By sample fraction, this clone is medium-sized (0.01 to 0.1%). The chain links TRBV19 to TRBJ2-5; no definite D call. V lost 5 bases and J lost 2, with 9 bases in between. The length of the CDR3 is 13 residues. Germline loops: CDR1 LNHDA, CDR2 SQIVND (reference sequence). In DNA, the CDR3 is TGTGCCAGTAGTGGCGATACACAAGAGACCCAGTACTTC. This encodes CASSGDTQETQYF.

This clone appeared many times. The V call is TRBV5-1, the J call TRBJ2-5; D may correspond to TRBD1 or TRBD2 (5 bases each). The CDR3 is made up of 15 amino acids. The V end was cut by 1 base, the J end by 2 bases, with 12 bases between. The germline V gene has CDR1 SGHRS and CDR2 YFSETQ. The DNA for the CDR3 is TGCGCCAGCAGCTTGTGGGGCAGGGAGCAAGAGACCCAGTACTTC. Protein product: CASSLWGREQETQYF.

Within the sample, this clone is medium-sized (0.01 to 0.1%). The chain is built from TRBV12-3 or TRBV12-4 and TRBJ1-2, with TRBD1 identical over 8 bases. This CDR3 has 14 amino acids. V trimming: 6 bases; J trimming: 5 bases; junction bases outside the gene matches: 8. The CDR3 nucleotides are TGTGCCAGCAGCCTTGGACAGGGTTCATATGGCTACACCTTC. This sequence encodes CASSLGQGSYGYTF.

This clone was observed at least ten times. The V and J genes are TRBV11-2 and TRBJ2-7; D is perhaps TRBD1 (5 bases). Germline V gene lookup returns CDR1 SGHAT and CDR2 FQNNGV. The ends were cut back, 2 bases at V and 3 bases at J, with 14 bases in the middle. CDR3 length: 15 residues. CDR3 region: CASSLRGPSSYEQYF. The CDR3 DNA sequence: TGTGCCAGCAGCTTAAGGGGCCCCTCTAGCTACGAGCAGTACTTC.

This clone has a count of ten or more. DNA of the CDR3: TGTGCCAGCAGCTTAAACCTACTCGAAGTAGGCACTGAAGCTTTCTTT. It translates to CASSLNLLEVGTEAFF. V gene TRBV11-1 combines with J gene TRBJ1-1; D uncertain. In germline, CDR1 is SGHAT, CDR2 FQDESV (reference sequence). The V end was cut by 2 bases, the J end by 4 bases, with 17 bases between. The CDR3 spans 16 residues.

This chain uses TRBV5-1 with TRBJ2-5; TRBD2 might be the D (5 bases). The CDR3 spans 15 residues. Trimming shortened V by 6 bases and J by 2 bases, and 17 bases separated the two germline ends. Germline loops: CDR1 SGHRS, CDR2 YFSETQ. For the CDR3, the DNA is TGCGCCAGCATCCTGATGACGGGGAATCAAGAGACCCAGTACTTC. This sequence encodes CASILMTGNQETQYF.

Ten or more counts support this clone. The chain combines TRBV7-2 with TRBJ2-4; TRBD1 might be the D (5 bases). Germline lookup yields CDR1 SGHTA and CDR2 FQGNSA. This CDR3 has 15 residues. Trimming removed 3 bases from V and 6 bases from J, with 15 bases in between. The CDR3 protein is CASSFTVAQGNIQYF. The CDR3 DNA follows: TGTGCCAGCAGCTTTACCGTCGCCCAGGGAAACATTCAGTACTTC.

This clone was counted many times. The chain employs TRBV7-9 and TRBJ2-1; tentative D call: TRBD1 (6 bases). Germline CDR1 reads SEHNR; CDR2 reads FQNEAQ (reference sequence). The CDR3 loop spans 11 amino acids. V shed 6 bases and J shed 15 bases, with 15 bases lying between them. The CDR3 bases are TGTGCCAGCAGGATAGCAGGGGAATGGTTCTTC. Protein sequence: CASRIAGEWFF.

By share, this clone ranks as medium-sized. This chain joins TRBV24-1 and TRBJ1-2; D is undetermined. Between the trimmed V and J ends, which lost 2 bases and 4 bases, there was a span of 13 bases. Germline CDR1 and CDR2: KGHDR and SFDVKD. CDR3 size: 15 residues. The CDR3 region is CATSDSKKSLYGYTF. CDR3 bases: TGTGCCACCAGTGATTCTAAAAAGTCCCTCTATGGCTACACCTTC.

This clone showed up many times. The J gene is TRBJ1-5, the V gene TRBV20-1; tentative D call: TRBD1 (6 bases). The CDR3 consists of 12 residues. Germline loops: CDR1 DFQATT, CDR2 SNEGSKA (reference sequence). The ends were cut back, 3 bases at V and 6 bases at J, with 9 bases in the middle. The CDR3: CSARRGGQPQHF. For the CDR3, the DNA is TGCAGTGCTAGGAGGGGGGGTCAGCCCCAGCATTTT.

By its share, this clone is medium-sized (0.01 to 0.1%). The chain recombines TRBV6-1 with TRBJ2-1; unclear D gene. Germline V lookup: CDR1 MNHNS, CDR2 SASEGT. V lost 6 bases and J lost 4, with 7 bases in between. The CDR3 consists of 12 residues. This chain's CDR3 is CASSPDYNEQFF. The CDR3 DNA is TGTGCCAGCAGCCCCGATTACAATGAGCAGTTCTTC.

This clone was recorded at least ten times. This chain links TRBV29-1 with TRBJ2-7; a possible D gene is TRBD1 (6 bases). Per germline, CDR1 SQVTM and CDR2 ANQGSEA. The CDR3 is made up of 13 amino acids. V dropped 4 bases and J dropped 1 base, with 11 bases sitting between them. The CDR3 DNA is TGCAGCGTTGTAGGACAGCCGTCCTACGAGCAGTACTTC. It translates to CSVVGQPSYEQYF.

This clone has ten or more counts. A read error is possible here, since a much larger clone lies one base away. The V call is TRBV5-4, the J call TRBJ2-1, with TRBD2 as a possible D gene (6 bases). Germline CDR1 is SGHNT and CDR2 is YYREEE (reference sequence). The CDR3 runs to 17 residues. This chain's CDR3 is CASSSRGGNLPYNEQLF. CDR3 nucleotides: TGTGCCAGCAGCTCTAGGGGAGGCAACCTCCCCTACAATGAGCAGCTCTTC.

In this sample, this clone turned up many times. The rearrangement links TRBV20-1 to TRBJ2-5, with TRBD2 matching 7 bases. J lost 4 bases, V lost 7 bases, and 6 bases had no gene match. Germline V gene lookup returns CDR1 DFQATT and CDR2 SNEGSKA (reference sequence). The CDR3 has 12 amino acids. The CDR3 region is CSVKTSIETQYF. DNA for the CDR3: TGCAGTGTAAAGACTAGCATAGAGACCCAGTACTTC.

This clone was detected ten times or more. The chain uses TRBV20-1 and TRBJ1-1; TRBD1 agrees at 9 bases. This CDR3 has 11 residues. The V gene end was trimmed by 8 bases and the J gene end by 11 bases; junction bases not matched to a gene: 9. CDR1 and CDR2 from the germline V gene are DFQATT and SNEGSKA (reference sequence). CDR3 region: CSTSYRGHAFF. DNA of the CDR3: TGCAGTACTTCGTACAGGGGGCATGCTTTCTTT.

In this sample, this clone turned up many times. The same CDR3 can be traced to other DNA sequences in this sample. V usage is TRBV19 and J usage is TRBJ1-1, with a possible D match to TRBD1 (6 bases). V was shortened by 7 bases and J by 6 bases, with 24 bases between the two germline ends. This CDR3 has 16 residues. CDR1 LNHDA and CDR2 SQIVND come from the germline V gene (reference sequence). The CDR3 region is CASTTFKGDGGPEAFF. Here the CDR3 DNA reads TGTGCCAGTACCACCTTTAAGGGGGACGGGGGGCCTGAAGCTTTCTTT.

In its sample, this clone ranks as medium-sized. This chain's CDR3 is CASSQSVGNTIYF. In nucleotides, the CDR3 is TGTGCCAGCAGCCAAAGTGTTGGAAACACCATATATTTT. The chain couples TRBV3-1 to TRBJ1-3; D remains ambiguous. Looked up from germline, CDR1 is LGHDT and CDR2 is YNNKEL (reference sequence). Trimming removed 2 bases from V and 3 bases from J, with 5 bases in between. The CDR3 runs 13 residues.

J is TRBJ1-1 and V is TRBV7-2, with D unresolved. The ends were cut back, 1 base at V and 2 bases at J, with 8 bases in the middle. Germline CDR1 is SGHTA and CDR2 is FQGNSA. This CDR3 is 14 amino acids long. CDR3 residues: CASSLGPSNTEAFF. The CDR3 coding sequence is TGTGCCAGCAGCTTAGGCCCCAGCAACACTGAAGCTTTCTTT.

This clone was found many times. Here the CDR3 reads CASRHLAGPKETQYF. CDR3 DNA: TGCGCCAGCAGGCATCTAGCGGGTCCCAAAGAGACCCAGTACTTC. The chain is built from TRBV5-1 and TRBJ2-5, with 8 bases that match TRBD2. The germline V gene encodes CDR1 SGHRS and CDR2 YFSETQ. This CDR3 region has 15 residues. The ends lost 5 bases at V and 3 bases at J; junction bases unmatched: 9.

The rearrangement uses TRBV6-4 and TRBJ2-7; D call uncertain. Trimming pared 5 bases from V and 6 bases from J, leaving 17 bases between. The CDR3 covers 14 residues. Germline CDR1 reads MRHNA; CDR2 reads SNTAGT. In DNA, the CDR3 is TGTGCCAGCAGTTACCTGGAAACCGGCGGCGAGCAGTACTTC. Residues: CASSYLETGGEQYF.